This T cell receptor beta chain was captured in a study of blood T cells in healthy people across ages. Study findings and constraints: Measured against age, TCR beta diversity per million T cells decreased in a roughly linear manner. As naive T cell percentage varied, TCR beta diversity correlated strongly with it. In the absence of known donor CMV status, changes in expanded clonotypes were possibly confounded.

Per the germline V gene, CDR1 is SGHTA and CDR2 is FQGNSA. V gave up 5 bases and J gave up 2 bases; unmatched junction bases: 6. CDR3 length: 15 amino acids. Extraction of total RNA produced a minimum of 5.5 micrograms from each sample. The sample holds many counts of this clonotype. The antigen is unknown. Together with a sample-barcoded 5' primer, a J-beta primer mix was included in a second PCR lasting about 7 to 11 cycles. MiXCR was run by TCRdb on the 5' RACE reads, yielding one entry per CDR3 protein. In the table there are some 1.5 million distinct CDR3 sequences, 28% of which are singletons. The TCR originated in a woman between 25 and 40 years old in good health. V is TRBV7-2 and J is TRBJ2-5; 9 bases fit TRBD1. Sequenced sample: blood. CDR3 nucleotides: TGTGCCAGCAGCGGGAGGGACAGGGAACAAGAGACCCAGTACTTC. Protein sequence: CASSGRDREQETQYF.